The rows below give T cell receptor beta chains drawn from one sample of a study of molecular identifiers for immune sequencing clone quantification. TCRdb itself ran the PCR reads through MiXCR, one entry per CDR3 protein. The sample holds just under 650,000 distinct CDR3 sequences, just under 20% seen once. Sequencing used naive CD8+ T cells from blood, with Jurkat cell RNA spiked in. These receptors all stem from a human donor in good health. Some libraries in this study had Jurkat cell RNA spiked in. Both conserved end residues are part of each CDR3. Fields, in order: D gene, V gene, clone size, J gene, CDR3 protein, CDR3 DNA. D genes are given only for firm matches. Some rows mark clone size as missing; the rest say once, few, many or name a class of expanded clone.

TRBD1	TRBV12-3/TRBV12-4	.	TRBJ1-2	CASSEPGQGSARAF	TGTGCCAGCAGTGAACCGGGACAGGGATCAGCGAGGGCCTTC
TRBD1	TRBV2	few	TRBJ1-5	CASRPQGAGAQHF	TGTGCCAGCAGACCACAGGGGGCGGGGGCCCAGCATTTT
TRBD2	TRBV6-2/TRBV6-3	few	TRBJ2-7	CASSYPPAGVKEQYF	TGTGCCAGCAGTTACCCCCCAGCGGGAGTAAAGGAGCAGTACTTC
.	TRBV4-1	few	TRBJ2-2	CASSQARAGVTGELFF	TGCGCCAGCAGCCAAGCGAGGGCAGGGGTCACCGGGGAGCTGTTTTTT
.	TRBV6-2/TRBV6-3	many	TRBJ2-7	CASSYDLRGLRGEQYF	TGTGCCAGCAGTTACGACTTGAGGGGACTCAGGGGGGAGCAGTACTTC
.	TRBV25-1	many	TRBJ2-5	CASSEGQTQYF	TGTGCCAGCAGTGAAGGGCAGACCCAGTACTTC
TRBD1	TRBV9	many	TRBJ2-3	CASSYIYGTDTDTQYF	TGTGCCAGCAGCTACATCTATGGGACAGACACAGATACGCAGTATTTT
.	TRBV7-9	many	TRBJ2-3	CASSPPSFTSTDTQYF	TGTGCCAGCAGCCCCCCCTCGTTCACTAGCACAGATACGCAGTATTTT
.	TRBV6-2/TRBV6-3	many	TRBJ2-3	CASSRTKVPNTDTQYF	TGTGCCAGCAGTCGCACTAAGGTACCAAATACAGATACGCAGTATTTT
.	TRBV27	many	TRBJ2-2	CASSLMTGELFF	TGTGCCAGCAGCTTAATGACCGGGGAGCTGTTTTTT
TRBD2	TRBV7-2	many	TRBJ2-3	CASSLAAGGEGDTQYF	TGTGCCAGCAGCTTAGCAGCGGGGGGGGAGGGAGATACGCAGTATTTT
TRBD1	TRBV2	.	TRBJ2-5	CASSGTVWGETQYF	TGTGCCAGCAGCGGGACAGTATGGGGGGAGACCCAGTACTTC
.	TRBV2	few	TRBJ1-1	CASSVSGFGTEAFF	TGTGCCAGCAGTGTGAGTGGTTTTGGCACTGAAGCTTTCTTT
TRBD2	TRBV7-2	many	TRBJ2-3	CASSFPIAGMESGTDTQYF	TGTGCCAGCAGCTTCCCTATAGCGGGAATGGAATCGGGCACAGATACGCAGTATTTT
TRBD2	TRBV12-3/TRBV12-4	many	TRBJ2-3	CASNALAGSTDTQYF	TGTGCCAGCAACGCACTAGCGGGAAGCACAGATACGCAGTATTTT
TRBD1	TRBV7-6	many	TRBJ2-1	CASSFQGTANEQFF	TGTGCCAGCAGCTTTCAGGGGACAGCCAATGAGCAGTTCTTC
TRBD1	TRBV19	.	TRBJ1-5	CASSMMAGGNQPQHF	TGTGCCAGTAGTATGATGGCAGGGGGTAATCAGCCCCAGCATTTT
TRBD1	TRBV4-2	few	TRBJ1-2	CASSQDPGQGSVYGYTF	TGTGCCAGCAGCCAAGACCCGGGACAGGGGTCCGTCTATGGCTACACCTTC
.	TRBV11-2	few	TRBJ1-1	CASSLDSIVDTEAFF	TGTGCCAGCAGCTTAGACAGCATTGTGGACACTGAAGCTTTCTTT
.	TRBV20-1	few	TRBJ1-1	CSARAFVTGNTEAFF	TGCAGTGCTAGAGCCTTTGTGACAGGGAACACTGAAGCTTTCTTT
TRBD1	TRBV5-6	many	TRBJ2-4	CASSPQGARPLAKNIQYF	TGTGCCAGCAGCCCCCAGGGGGCAAGGCCACTAGCCAAAAACATTCAGTACTTC
TRBD2	TRBV23-1	many	TRBJ2-3	CASSQPHNLAGVREDTQYF	TGCGCCAGCAGTCAACCCCACAATCTAGCGGGAGTTCGGGAAGATACGCAGTATTTT
.	TRBV29-1	many	TRBJ2-7	CSAQWSSYEQYF	TGCAGCGCCCAGTGGAGCTCCTACGAGCAGTACTTC
.	TRBV19	.	TRBJ2-1	CATTNEGNSHNEQFF	TGTGCCACGACGAACGAGGGTAACTCCCACAATGAGCAGTTCTTC
TRBD1	TRBV7-9	.	TRBJ2-1	CASSPSTGVGNEQFF	TGTGCCAGCAGCCCTTCTACAGGGGTTGGCAATGAGCAGTTCTTC